This T cell receptor beta chain is from a study of blood T cells in healthy people across ages. Overall study context: Template-switching capture recovered about one barcoded beta molecule per two T cells. Regarding the study as a whole: Per million T cells, TCR beta diversity dropped about linearly as age rose. When set beside aged donors, long-lived donors presented more naive CD4+ cells and higher diversity.

The CDR3 spans 15 residues. The V segment lost 8 bases and the J segment 1 base; nucleotides outside the gene matches: 8. Germline lookup yields CDR1 LGHDT and CDR2 YNNKEL (reference sequence). Primers used in a second PCR of about 6 to 11 cycles were a sample-barcoded 5' primer and a J-beta primer mix. Template switching added a 12-random-nucleotide identifier to every cDNA molecule. One entry per CDR3 protein, called by TCRdb with MiXCR from the 5' RACE reads. The sample has about 940,000 distinct CDR3 sequences, roughly 50% seen once. Comment on this clonotype: Its matching antigen is unknown.

The V call is TRBV3-1, the J call TRBJ2-1, with 7 positions matching TRBD2. The sequencing input was blood. This clonotype was obtained from a man under 40 in good health. DNA of the CDR3: TGTGCCAGCGGGCGGGGGTTACAATCCTACAATGAGCAGTTCTTC. Its protein product is CASGRGLQSYNEQFF.